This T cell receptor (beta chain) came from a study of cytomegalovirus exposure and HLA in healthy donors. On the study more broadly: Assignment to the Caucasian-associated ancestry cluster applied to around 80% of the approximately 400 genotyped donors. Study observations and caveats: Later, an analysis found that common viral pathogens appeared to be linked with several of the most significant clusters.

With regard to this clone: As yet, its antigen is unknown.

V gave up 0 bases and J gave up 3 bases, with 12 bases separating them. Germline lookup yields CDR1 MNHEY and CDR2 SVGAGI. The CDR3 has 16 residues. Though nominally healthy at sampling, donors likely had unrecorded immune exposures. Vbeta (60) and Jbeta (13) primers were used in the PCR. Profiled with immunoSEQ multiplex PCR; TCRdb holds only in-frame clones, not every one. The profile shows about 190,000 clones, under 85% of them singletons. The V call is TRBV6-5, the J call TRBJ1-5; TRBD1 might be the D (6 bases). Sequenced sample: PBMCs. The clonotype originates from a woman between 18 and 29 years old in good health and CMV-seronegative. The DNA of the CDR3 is TGTGCCAGCAGTTACTCGATGGCAGGGGCCAATCAGCCCCAGCATTTT. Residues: CASSYSMAGANQPQHF.